A selection of T cell receptor beta chains follows, all from one sample in a study of regulatory and conventional T cells in RAG deficiency. Only in-frame clones appear in the TCRdb table, and some are missing; sequencing was by immunoSEQ multiplex PCR. The table includes around 37,000 clones, over 75% detected once. These data also formed part of another study, on regulatory T cells.

Specimen: CD8+ T cells sorted from blood. Receptors originate from a human donor in good health. Each CDR3 is given with its conserved first and last residue. D genes are given only for firm matches. A row's size may be missing; if present it is once, few, many or a size class.

J	D	size	V	DNA	CDR3
TRBJ2-3	TRBD1	-	TRBV27	TGTGCCAGCACAGGGGGCCTTAGCACAGATACGCAGTATTTT	CASTGGLSTDTQYF
TRBJ2-3	-	-	TRBV18	TGTGCCAGCTCCCCGACGGGAGATACGCAGTATTTT	CASSPTGDTQYF
TRBJ2-7	-	-	TRBV27	TGTGCCAGCAGTACCAGGGTAAGGTACGAGCAGTACTTC	CASSTRVRYEQYF
TRBJ1-1	-	-	TRBV27	TGTGCCAGCAGTTTAGGTTATGGGGCGGCAGGTGAAGCTTTCTTT	CASSLGYGAAGEAFF
TRBJ1-1	-	-	TRBV28	TGTGCCAGCAGCTCGTATACTGAAGCTTTCTTT	CASSSYTEAFF
TRBJ2-1	-	-	TRBV6-6	TGTGCCAGCAGTTACCTCGATGAGCAGTTCTTC	CASSYLDEQFF
TRBJ1-5	-	-	TRBV9	TGTGCCAGCAGCCCCAGTGGACACAGGAATCAGCCCCAGCATTTT	CASSPSGHRNQPQHF
TRBJ2-7	-	-	TRBV25-1	TGTGCCAGCAGTGAGTCCGGGGACTACGAGCAGTACTTC	CASSESGDYEQYF
TRBJ1-1	-	-	TRBV28	TGTGCCAGCAGTTGGACAGATAACACTGAAGCTTTCTTT	CASSWTDNTEAFF
TRBJ2-1	-	once	TRBV6-1	TGTGCCAGCAGTGAAGGTGAGGACCTCTCCTACAATGAGCAGTTCTTC	CASSEGEDLSYNEQFF
TRBJ2-3	TRBD1	-	TRBV11-1	TGTGCCAGCAGCTTGGACCCGGGACAGGGGGCAGATACGCAGTATTTT	CASSLDPGQGADTQYF
TRBJ1-1	TRBD1	-	TRBV27	TGTGCCAGCAGTTTAACCCCCAGGGGGCTAAGAGCTTTCTTT	CASSLTPRGLRAFF
TRBJ1-4	-	-	TRBV19	TGTGCCAGTAGTATTGACGCCGGACCGAATGAAAAACTGTTTTTT	CASSIDAGPNEKLFF
TRBJ1-1	-	-	TRBV28	TGTGCCAGCAGTGACAGGTGGAGCACTGAAGCTTTCTTT	CASSDRWSTEAFF
TRBJ1-1	-	-	TRBV5-5	TGTGCCAGCAGCTTTTCCCTTGAAGCTTTCTTT	CASSFSLEAFF
TRBJ1-1	-	-	TRBV6-1	TGTGCCAGCAGTGAAGTAACGAGGGGAGCTTTCTTT	CASSEVTRGAFF
TRBJ2-7	TRBD2	-	TRBV6-1	TGTGCCAGCAGTGAATTTGCGGGAGGAAGTCTCCCAAGCTCCTACGAGCAGTACTTC	CASSEFAGGSLPSSYEQYF
TRBJ2-7	-	-	TRBV28	TGTGCCAGCAGTTTCGCTGGTGGAGGACGCTCCTACGAGCAGTACTTC	CASSFAGGGRSYEQYF
TRBJ1-1	-	-	TRBV4-1	TGCGCCAGCAGCCACGCAAACACTGAAGCTTTCTTT	CASSHANTEAFF
TRBJ2-7	-	-	TRBV2	TGTGCCAGCAACGGGGGGCCCAACGAGCAGTACTTC	CASNGGPNEQYF
TRBJ1-6	TRBD1	-	TRBV7-2	TGTGCCAGCAGCTTACGAACAGGGGGTAATTCACCCCTCCACTTT	CASSLRTGGNSPLHF
TRBJ2-1	TRBD1	-	TRBV28	TGTGCCAGCAGTCCGGGACAGGGATCATATGAGCAGTTCTTC	CASSPGQGSYEQFF
TRBJ2-3	TRBD2	-	TRBV4-1	TGCGCCAGCAGCCAAGATGCTGCGGGGGGGCTGGTAGATACGCAGTATTTT	CASSQDAAGGLVDTQYF
TRBJ2-5	TRBD2	-	TRBV5-6	TGTGCCAGCAGCCGCTTCGGGACTAGCGGGAGGTCGAAAGAGACCCAGTACTTC	CASSRFGTSGRSKETQYF
TRBJ2-3	-	-	TRBV29-1	TGCAGCGTTGTAGGCGATACGCAGTATTTT	CSVVGDTQYF
TRBJ2-7	TRBD2	-	TRBV29-1	TGCAGCGTTGAAGATGCTACGGGGACTAGCGGGGTATACGAGCAGTACTTC	CSVEDATGTSGVYEQYF
TRBJ1-1	TRBD1	-	TRBV2	TGTGCCAGCAGTCCTACCTTCGGACAGGGAAGGGCTGAAGCTTTCTTT	CASSPTFGQGRAEAFF
TRBJ1-4	-	-	TRBV9	TGTGCCAGCAGCCCCACCGGGACACTTGAAAAACTGTTTTTT	CASSPTGTLEKLFF
TRBJ1-1	-	-	TRBV4-2	TGTGCCAGCAGCCAGGGGGTGGGTTTCGACCAGATGAACACTGAAGCTTTCTTT	CASSQGVGFDQMNTEAFF
TRBJ2-3	TRBD2	-	TRBV7-9	TGTGCCAGCAGACAATTACTAGCGGGGGATACGCAGTATTTT	CASRQLLAGDTQYF
TRBJ2-1	TRBD2	-	TRBV27	TGTGCCAGCAGTTTACGGATAGCGGGAGAGCAGCTCTTC	CASSLRIAGEQLF
TRBJ2-2	-	-	TRBV27	TGTGCCAGCAGTCCGGCGAACACCGGGGAGCTGTTTTTT	CASSPANTGELFF
TRBJ2-5	TRBD1	-	TRBV6-1	TGTGCCAGCAACCCGACAGGGGATAGGGAGACCCAGTACTTC	CASNPTGDRETQYF
TRBJ2-7	-	-	TRBV30	TGTGCCTGGAGTGCCGAGGGTTCCGAGCAGTACTTC	CAWSAEGSEQYF
TRBJ2-3	TRBD2	-	TRBV27	TGTGCCAGCAGTTTAGCGGGGGGATACACAGATACGCAGTATTTT	CASSLAGGYTDTQYF
TRBJ2-7	TRBD1	-	TRBV7-9	TGTGCCAGCAGCTTACTCGGGACAGGGACCTACGAGCAGTACTTC	CASSLLGTGTYEQYF
TRBJ2-7	-	-	TRBV5-1	TGCGCCAGCAGCTTGGACCCGAGCTCCTACGAGCAGTACTTC	CASSLDPSSYEQYF
TRBJ1-1	-	-	TRBV20-1	TGCAGTGCTAGAGATACGGCAGCTTTCTTT	CSARDTAAFF
TRBJ2-7	-	-	TRBV28	TGTGCCAGCAGTTCAACAGGACGGAGATTGAACGAGCAGTACTTC	CASSSTGRRLNEQYF
TRBJ1-2	TRBD1	once	TRBV6-1	TGTGCCAGCAGAAGACAGGGTTGGTTCGTCGGCTACACCTTC	CASRRQGWFVGYTF
TRBJ2-3	-	-	TRBV12-2	TGTGCAAGTCGCTTAGTCCAGACCGATGGGGGGGTAAACGGATCCAAAAGCACAGATACGCAGTATTTT	CASRLVQTDGGVNGSKSTDTQYF